Following are 10 T cell receptor beta chains from one sample sequenced in a study of T cells in Graves' hyperthyroidism and ophthalmopathy. What was amplified from RNA transcripts were TCR beta CDR3 regions. TCR CDR3 regions were first amplified by RT-PCR with HTBI primers. TCRdb itself ran the multiplex PCR reads through MiXCR, one entry per CDR3 protein. The sample has about 300,000 distinct CDR3 sequences, about an eighth seen once. Input material: blood. These receptors were collected from a woman in her thirties with Graves' hyperthyroidism that later progressed to Graves' ophthalmopathy.

This clonotype has at least ten counts. CDR3 sequence reads: CAIPGHLNTEAFF. The CDR3 DNA follows: TGTGCCATCCCGGGACATTTGAACACTGAAGCTTTCTTT. V usage is TRBV2 and J usage is TRBJ1-1; possible D gene TRBD1, 6 bases. The CDR3 spans 13 residues. Germline assignment: CDR1 SNHLY and CDR2 FYNNEI. Trimming cost V 10 bases and J 0 bases, with 12 bases left between them.

This clonotype appeared a few times. This chain connects TRBV6-6 to TRBJ2-1; no definite D call. The CDR3 loop spans 13 amino acids. Trimming removed 2 bases from V and 4 bases from J, with 6 bases in between. In germline, CDR1 is MNHNY, CDR2 SVGAGI (reference sequence). Written as DNA, the CDR3 is TGTGCCAGCAGTTACCAAGTATACAATGAGCAGTTCTTC. Its protein is CASSYQVYNEQFF.

This clonotype has a handful of counts. This chain joins TRBV18 and TRBJ2-7; TRBD2 matches 12 bases. Germline V lookup: CDR1 KGHSH, CDR2 LQKENI. The ends lost 9 bases at V and 1 base at J; junction bases unmatched: 10. The CDR3 is made up of 16 amino acids. CDR3 sequence: CASLTIGLAGSYEQYF. In nucleotides, the CDR3 is TGTGCCAGTCTCACCATAGGACTAGCGGGATCCTACGAGCAGTACTTC.

V usage is TRBV11-2 and J usage is TRBJ1-1, with D possibly TRBD1 on 5 matching bases. Between the trimmed V and J ends, which lost 1 base and 10 bases, there was a span of 10 bases. The CDR3 extends over 12 amino acids. Germline CDR1 is SGHAT and CDR2 is FQNNGV. CDR3 nucleotides: TGTGCCAGCAGCTTAGCCGGGGGGTCAGCTTTCTTT. This translates into CASSLAGGSAFF.

Many counts were recorded for this clonotype. The CDR3 region has the DNA TGTGCCAGCAGCCCCCAAGGCGGGTTGCAGCCCCAGCATTTT. It specifies CASSPQGGLQPQHF. The J gene is TRBJ1-5, the V gene TRBV9, with D unresolved. Trimming left V 4 bases short and J 7 bases short, with 15 bases between. In germline, CDR1 is SGDLS, CDR2 YYNGEE. The CDR3 runs 14 residues.

There are many counts of this clonotype. J is TRBJ2-2 and V is TRBV20-1, with 9 nucleotides matching TRBD2. From germline, CDR1 is DFQATT and CDR2 SNEGSKA (reference sequence). Trimming cost V 1 base and J 6 bases; bases outside gene matches: 6. This CDR3 has 15 residues. Written as DNA, the CDR3 is TGCAGTGCTAGAGTTAGCGGGAGAGAGGCCGGGGAGCTGTTTTTT. It encodes CSARVSGREAGELFF.

CDR3 protein: CSARDLGNTEAFF. The CDR3, as DNA: TGCAGTGCTAGAGATCTCGGAAACACTGAAGCTTTCTTT. V usage is TRBV20-1 and J usage is TRBJ1-1; D not certain. Trimming left V 0 bases short and J 2 bases short, with 7 bases between. Per germline, CDR1 DFQATT and CDR2 SNEGSKA (reference sequence). This CDR3 has 13 residues.

Many counts were recorded for this clonotype. The V gene is TRBV7-2, the J gene TRBJ1-1; D unresolved. This CDR3 comprises 14 residues. In germline, CDR1 is SGHTA, CDR2 FQGNSA. Trimming took 2 bases from V and 1 from J, leaving 8 bases between them. The CDR3 DNA reads TGTGCCAGCAGCTTATCCCTTCCGAACACTGAAGCTTTCTTT. Protein product: CASSLSLPNTEAFF.

This clonotype was detected ten times or more. DNA of the CDR3: TGTGCCAGCAGTTTCCCAGGGGGGACCCGGGAGCAGTTCTTC. Amino acid sequence: CASSFPGGTREQFF. The chain carries TRBV28 and TRBJ2-1; D possibly corresponds to TRBD1 (7 bases). V was pared by 3 bases and J by 10 bases, with 16 bases between. The CDR3 runs 14 residues. Germline lookup yields CDR1 MDHEN and CDR2 SYDVKM.

In nucleotides, the CDR3 is TGTGCCAGCAGCTTAGTGGGGACTAGGCTTGCCAATGAGCAGTTCTTC. Protein: CASSLVGTRLANEQFF. This sequence joins TRBV7-2 and TRBJ2-1, with 8 bases aligning to TRBD2. Trimming removed 1 base from V and 6 bases from J; junction bases left unmatched: 8. The CDR3 has 16 amino acids. CDR1 SGHTA and CDR2 FQGNSA come from the germline V gene.